The source of this T cell receptor (beta chain) is a study of graft-versus-host responses after intestinal transplantation. Study background: Each patient got anti-thymocyte globulin induction, then tacrolimus and steroids for roughly 3 years. The study, taken as a whole, reports: Circulating GvH clone levels at their peak were associated with HvG declines (early post-transplant). Detected in recipient marrow were GvH clones, some of which were first observed in ileum or blood.

A note on this clone: Antigen specificity is unknown.

TCRdb keeps only in-frame clones here, not all; method: immunoSEQ multiplex PCR. The data contain 130,000 to 150,000 clones, about nine tenths of them singletons. Sample: unstimulated CD4+ T cells sorted from spleen or lymph node cells, taken before intestinal transplant. The origin of this receptor is a human donor who received an intestinal transplant.

The CDR3 DNA reads as TGTGCCACCATACGGACAGAGAGCACAGATACGCAGTATTTT. This encodes CATIRTESTDTQYF. The chain couples TRBV28 to TRBJ2-3, with D possibly matching TRBD1 (6 bases). CDR3 length: 14 residues. Germline V gene data show CDR1 as MDHEN and CDR2 as SYDVKM. Trimming left V 10 bases short and J 0 bases short, with 14 bases between.